This TCR beta chain was found in a study of blood T cell repertoires in COVID-19. Background on the study: The origin of the acute and convalescent COVID-19 samples was the United States, Italy and Spain.

Authors' processing steps: The authors estimated nucleated cell counts from reference gene primer amplification. The assay was immunoSEQ multiplex PCR, and TCRdb's table has in-frame clones only and misses some. V and J calls and clone size are copied from that table; D and trimming were computed from the DNA. The sample has fewer than 350,000 clones; about 89% are singletons. The V gene lost 0 bases and the J gene lost 8 bases, with 7 bases spanning the gap. Germline V gene lookup returns CDR1 MNHEY and CDR2 SVGAGI. This CDR3 has 12 amino acids. The chain employs TRBV6-5 and TRBJ1-1; no clear D. This sequence was found in a man in his forties with active or convalescent COVID-19. Sequencing was performed on peripheral blood. CDR3: CASSYSLKEAFF. The CDR3 nucleotides read TGTGCCAGCAGTTACTCACTCAAGGAAGCTTTCTTT.